This TCR beta chain was identified in a study of technical replicates of blood from a few donors. Some clones are missing from TCRdb's copy, which holds only in-frame ones; the method was immunoSEQ multiplex PCR. This sample has roughly 72,000 clones, with 96% found just once. This CDR3 spans 15 amino acids. CDR1 and CDR2 from the germline V gene are LGHNA and YNFKEQ. V lost 0 bases, J lost 7 bases, and 13 bases lay in between. The rearrangement links TRBV4-2 to TRBJ2-1; perhaps TRBD2 as D (6 bases). The specimen was T cells isolated from PBMCs. This TCR derives from a human donor in good health. The CDR3 DNA follows: TGTGCCAGCAGCCAAGAACGGGGGTTTTTAAATGAGCAGTTCTTC. Protein sequence: CASSQERGFLNEQFF.